Listed below are T cell receptor beta chains from one sample, sequenced in a study of T-cell memory formation after mild COVID-19. From the 5' RACE reads, TCRdb called clonotypes with MiXCR, one entry per CDR3 protein. The data contain about 410,000 distinct CDR3 sequences, about a sixth of them singletons. Source material: PBMCs or a T cell subset sorted from them (not recorded which). Receptor source: a man aged 18 to 30 who had mild COVID-19 (a few samples of this study predate the infection). Cell type and time point are not known. The CDR3 runs from the conserved cysteine through the conserved F or W. The D gene is left open where the match is weak. Clone sizes are given selectively: once, few, many, or a class where the clone is expanded.

D: NA; J: TRBJ2-3; size: NA; V: TRBV7-2; DNA: TGTGCCAGCAGGCCTCCGGCGGCAGATACGCAGTATTTT; CDR3: CASRPPAADTQYF
D: NA; J: TRBJ2-5; size: NA; V: TRBV6-6; DNA: TGTGCCAGCAGTTTCGGGGAAATAAAGACCCAGTACTTC; CDR3: CASSFGEIKTQYF
D: NA; J: TRBJ1-2; size: few; V: TRBV5-1; DNA: TGCGCCAGCAGCTTGGATGTCCGTTGGGATGGCTACACCTTC; CDR3: CASSLDVRWDGYTF
D: NA; J: TRBJ2-3; size: NA; V: TRBV12-3/TRBV12-4; DNA: TGTGCCAGCAGTGGGGGGCATCGGGCGCAGTATTTT; CDR3: CASSGGHRAQYF
D: NA; J: TRBJ1-2; size: few; V: TRBV20-1; DNA: TGCAGTGCTGGTCCCCGCGATTATGGCTACACCTTC; CDR3: CSAGPRDYGYTF
D: TRBD2; J: TRBJ2-4; size: NA; V: TRBV4-1; DNA: TGCGCCAGCAGCCAACCGGGGGGGGACATTCAGTACTTC; CDR3: CASSQPGGDIQYF
D: NA; J: TRBJ2-3; size: few; V: TRBV5-1; DNA: TGCGCCAGCAGCTTCGCTTTGGAAACAGATACGCAGTATTTT; CDR3: CASSFALETDTQYF
D: NA; J: TRBJ2-7; size: many; V: TRBV12-3/TRBV12-4; DNA: TGTGCCAGCACCCGGGGCTACGAGCAGTACTTC; CDR3: CASTRGYEQYF
D: NA; J: TRBJ2-7; size: NA; V: TRBV5-1; DNA: TGCGCCAGCAGCCCAGGGCGGGGCGGGGACGAGCAGTACTTC; CDR3: CASSPGRGGDEQYF
D: NA; J: TRBJ1-2; size: NA; V: TRBV4-3; DNA: TGCGCCAGCAGCCAACGTACAGGACATGGCTACACCTTC; CDR3: CASSQRTGHGYTF
D: TRBD1; J: TRBJ1-1; size: NA; V: TRBV12-5; DNA: TGTGCTAGTGCAATACAGGGGCCCACTGAAGCTTTCTTT; CDR3: CASAIQGPTEAFF
D: NA; J: TRBJ1-1; size: NA; V: TRBV7-6; DNA: TGTGCCAGCAGACCAGGGGATAACACTGAAGCTTTCTTT; CDR3: CASRPGDNTEAFF
D: NA; J: TRBJ2-7; size: NA; V: TRBV30; DNA: TGTGCCTGGAGTGTTGACAGCTACGAGCAGTACTTC; CDR3: CAWSVDSYEQYF
D: TRBD2; J: TRBJ2-3; size: many; V: TRBV5-1; DNA: TGCGCCAGCAGCCGACTAGCGGGGGCAGATACGCAGTATTTT; CDR3: CASSRLAGADTQYF
D: NA; J: TRBJ1-1; size: few; V: TRBV6-4; DNA: TGTGCCAGCAGTCCGCACCCAGGAGGACAGAGCACTGAAGCTTTCTTT; CDR3: CASSPHPGGQSTEAFF
D: NA; J: TRBJ1-2; size: NA; V: TRBV12-3/TRBV12-4; DNA: TGTGCCAGCAACCTAAATACCGGCTATGGCTACACCTTC; CDR3: CASNLNTGYGYTF